Detailed here is one T cell receptor (beta chain). What it binds is not known. A read error may account for a junction end that differs from germline. No cell sorting was done before RNA was extracted from the tissue. Donors were chemotherapy-naive, newly diagnosed lung cancer surgical patients in China, August–late 2014. The record originates from a study of tumor and adjacent non-tumor tissue in lung cancer. Background on the study: Each sample yielded 3.5 million to 5 million productive TCRbeta reads on average. The study, taken as a whole, reports: Significantly higher TCR diversity was found in tumor than normal lung.

The library came from three nested PCR rounds adapted from ARM-PCR protocols. MiXCR, run by TCRdb on the multiplex PCR reads, gives a single entry per CDR3 protein. This sample yields about 120,000 distinct CDR3 sequences, of which nearly 85% are seen a single time; approximately 22% belongs to the top ten. This receptor was obtained from a man between 65 and 79 years old with non-small cell lung cancer. Sequencing was performed on lung tumor tissue.

CDR3 DNA: TGTACCAGCAGCTTAGGGGGTCCGAACACCGGGGAGCTGTTTTTT. It specifies CTSSLGGPNTGELFF. The chain carries TRBV7-3 and TRBJ2-2; a weak D match, TRBD1 (6 bases). CDR1 and CDR2 (germline): SGHTA, FQGTGA. This CDR3 contains 15 residues. Looking up the rest from reference TRBV7-3 and TRBJ2-2 gives the full variable domain: GAGVSQTPSNKVTEKGKYVELRCDPISGHTALYWYRQSLGQGPEFLIYFQGTGAADDSGLPNDRFFAVRPEGSVSTLKIQRTERGDSAVYLCTSSLGGPNTGELFFGEGSRLTVL.